The 23 T cell receptor beta chains given below trace back to one sample, sequenced in a study of PD-1 blockade in classical Hodgkin lymphoma. Produced via immunoSEQ multiplex PCR; TCRdb's table is partial and in-frame only. Here the sample spans roughly 40,000 clones, over 80% being singletons. In every patient, relapse followed autologous stem cell transplantation, while exposure to brentuximab vedotin differed. The material was peripheral blood mononuclear cells (PBMCs), obtained at baseline. These receptors all come from a human donor with classical Hodgkin lymphoma.

On this clone itself: This sample also contains other DNA sequences that code for the same CDR3. The V call is TRBV9, the J call TRBJ2-2; D possibly corresponds to TRBD1 (5 bases). The CDR3 totals 13 residues. Trimming took 0 bases from V and 6 from J, leaving 6 bases between them. The germline gives CDR1 SGDLS, CDR2 YYNGEE. The CDR3 protein is CASSVVGAGELFF. DNA of the CDR3: TGTGCCAGCAGCGTAGTAGGGGCCGGGGAGCTGTTTTTT.

The chain links TRBV2 to TRBJ1-1; TRBD1 aligns across 10 bases. Germline V gene sequence: CDR1 SNHLY, CDR2 FYNNEI. V shed 6 bases, J shed 8 bases, and the junction held 9 bases outside the gene matches. The CDR3 loop spans 14 amino acids. CDR3 loop: CASRRQGARSEAFF. As DNA, the CDR3 is TGTGCCAGCAGGAGACAGGGGGCGCGATCGGAAGCTTTCTTT.

This clone has a single count. The rearrangement joins TRBV9 to TRBJ2-3, with TRBD2 matching 8 bases. This CDR3 contains 17 residues. The germline gives CDR1 SGDLS, CDR2 YYNGEE. J lost 7 bases, V lost 0 bases, and 13 bases had no gene match. CDR3 region: CASSVESGGDYGNTQYF. The CDR3 nucleotides are TGTGCCAGCAGCGTAGAAAGCGGGGGTGACTATGGTAATACGCAGTATTTT.

The CDR3 DNA follows: TGTGCCAGCAGTGAAGTGAGAGACAGGGGTCAGTACTTC. It is translated as CASSEVRDRGQYF. The V gene is TRBV6-1, the J gene TRBJ2-7; 8 bases are a match to TRBD1. The CDR3 is 13 amino acids. Germline V gene sequence: CDR1 MNHNS, CDR2 SASEGT. J was trimmed by 10 bases and V by 1 base; bases with no gene match: 6.

The V gene is TRBV25-1, the J gene TRBJ2-1; D perhaps matches TRBD2 (7 bases). Deletions cut 4 bases from V and 7 bases from J, with 20 bases between. The CDR3 is made up of 16 amino acids. Per germline, CDR1 MGHDK and CDR2 SYGVNS. CDR3 bases: TGTGCCAGCAGTGCCCACCTGGGGGGGGGCAAGAATGAGCAGTTCTTC. Amino acid sequence: CASSAHLGGGKNEQFF.

V gene TRBV6-5 combines with J gene TRBJ2-5; no clear D gene. CDR1 and CDR2 (germline): MNHEY, SVGAGI. This CDR3 is 12 amino acids long. The V end lost 5 bases, the J end lost 0 bases, and 4 bases lay between the germline ends. The DNA of the CDR3 is TGTGCCAGCAGTGCGTACCAAGAGACCCAGTACTTC. Translated, it gives CASSAYQETQYF.

The chain recombines TRBV5-4 with TRBJ1-4; unclear D gene. The V end lost 1 base, the J end lost 3 bases, and 4 bases lay between the germline ends. There are 13 residues in the CDR3. The V gene's germline CDR1 is SGHNT and CDR2 YYREEE (reference sequence). DNA of the CDR3: TGTGCCAGCAGCTTGCAAGCTAATGAAAAACTGTTTTTT. Translation gives CASSLQANEKLFF. The full variable domain, rest sourced from reference TRBV5-4 and TRBJ1-4, is ETGVTQSPTHLIKTRGQQVTLRCSSQSGHNTVSWYQQALGQGPQFIFQYYREEENGRGNFPPRFSGLQFPNYSSELNVNALELDDSALYLCASSLQANEKLFFGSGTQLSVL.

The gene calls are TRBV11-2 and TRBJ2-2; a possible D gene is TRBD2 (5 bases). V lost 4 bases, J lost 4 bases, and 10 bases lay in between. Germline CDR1 and CDR2: SGHAT and FQNNGV. The CDR3 consists of 14 residues. CDR3 protein: CASSSRRATGELFF. Here the CDR3 DNA reads TGTGCCAGCAGCTCCCGGCGGGCCACCGGGGAGCTGTTTTTT.

In its sample, this clone was seen a few times. The J gene is TRBJ2-7, the V gene TRBV4-1; TRBD1 matches 9 bases. This CDR3 has 16 amino acids. The germline gives CDR1 MGHRA, CDR2 YSYEKL. V shed 3 bases and J 4 bases; nucleotides not matched to a gene: 10. For the CDR3, the DNA is TGCGCCAGCAGCCAGTCGGACAGGGGAGCTGCGTACGAGCAGTACTTC. It codes for CASSQSDRGAAYEQYF.

The chain has TRBV5-1 and TRBJ2-2, with TRBD1 as a possible D gene (5 bases). CDR1 is SGHRS, CDR2 YFSETQ, per germline. The ends were cut back, 0 bases at V and 7 bases at J, with 22 bases in the middle. This CDR3 contains 18 residues. For the CDR3, the DNA is TGCGCCAGCAGCTTGGCCAGTGGATTGGCAGATCAGGGCGGGGAGCTGTTTTTT. Protein product: CASSLASGLADQGGELFF.

J is TRBJ2-5 and V is TRBV7-2, with 7 bases identical to TRBD1. Germline CDR1 reads SGHTA; CDR2 reads FQGNSA. This CDR3 spans 15 amino acids. V shed 1 base, J shed 4 bases, and the junction held 6 bases outside the gene matches. CDR3 coding DNA: TGTGCCAGCAGCTTAGAGGTCAGGGGGTCAGAGACCCAGTACTTC. Translating gives CASSLEVRGSETQYF.

For the CDR3, the DNA is TGTGCCAGTAGTATAGCCAGCGGGAGTTCCTACGAGCAGTACTTC. This encodes CASSIASGSSYEQYF. The V call is TRBV19, the J call TRBJ2-7; TRBD2 matches 8 bases. Germline CDR1 and CDR2: LNHDA and SQIVND (reference sequence). The CDR3 covers 15 residues. Losses at the gene ends were 1 base for V and 1 base for J; bases not matched to a gene: 3.

The J gene is TRBJ2-5, the V gene TRBV5-5, with 7 bases matching TRBD1. With V trimmed by 0 bases and J by 3 bases, 2 bases remained unmatched. CDR1 SGHKS and CDR2 YYEKEE come from the germline V gene (reference sequence). This CDR3 spans 14 amino acids. CDR3 coding DNA: TGTGCCAGCAGCTTGGCGACAGGGAAAGAGACCCAGTACTTC. It specifies CASSLATGKETQYF.

The chain combines TRBV9 with TRBJ2-7, with 8 positions matching TRBD1. The CDR3 consists of 15 residues. Looked up from germline, CDR1 is SGDLS and CDR2 is YYNGEE. V lost 2 bases to trimming and J lost 2 bases; unmatched junction nucleotides: 6. The CDR3 here is CASSVGQGRTYEQYF. CDR3 bases: TGTGCCAGCAGCGTCGGACAGGGTAGAACCTACGAGCAGTACTTC.

This rearrangement joins TRBV4-3 to TRBJ1-5, with D uncertain. The CDR3 loop spans 15 amino acids. Germline CDR1 reads LGHNA; CDR2 reads YSLEER. V lost 3 bases and J lost 2, with 11 bases in between. The CDR3 DNA reads TGCGCCAGCAGCCATTTGCGGGGTCGCAATCAGCCCCAGCATTTT. Encoded protein: CASSHLRGRNQPQHF.

V and J are TRBV5-1 and TRBJ2-5, with 7 bases identical to TRBD1. V shed 3 bases, J shed 2 bases, and the junction held 4 bases outside the gene matches. Germline V gene data show CDR1 as SGHRS and CDR2 as YFSETQ. CDR3 length equals 14 residues. CDR3 protein: CASSSGTAQETQYF. The CDR3, as DNA: TGCGCCAGCAGCTCTGGGACAGCTCAAGAGACCCAGTACTTC.

The CDR3 is CASSYSAQPGELFF. DNA for the CDR3: TGTGCCAGCAGTTACTCTGCGCAACCCGGGGAGCTGTTTTTT. The rearrangement uses TRBV6-5 and TRBJ2-2; no definite D call. Trimming stripped 0 bases from V and 6 bases from J, with 8 bases between. This CDR3 has 14 residues. The germline V gene encodes CDR1 MNHEY and CDR2 SVGAGI.

This sequence joins TRBV5-4 and TRBJ2-5, with 7 bases lining up with TRBD1. CDR1 is SGHNT, CDR2 YYREEE, per germline (reference sequence). The trim removed 0 bases at V and 3 bases at J, leaving 2 bases unmatched. The CDR3 sequence is 14 residues long. CDR3 coding DNA: TGTGCCAGCAGCTTGGCCGGGACAGAAGAGACCCAGTACTTC. Translation gives CASSLAGTEETQYF.

The rearrangement links TRBV27 to TRBJ2-2; D is undetermined. Germline CDR1 reads MNHEY; CDR2 reads SMNVEV (reference sequence). CDR3 length: 17 amino acids. Trimming cost V 1 base and J 5 bases, with 17 bases left between them. The CDR3 loop is CASSLYAAAGFTGELFF. The DNA of the CDR3 is TGTGCCAGCAGTTTATATGCCGCGGCAGGTTTTACCGGGGAGCTGTTTTTT.

The gene calls are TRBV29-1 and TRBJ2-1; perhaps TRBD2 as D (6 bases). CDR1 is SQVTM, CDR2 ANQGSEA, per germline. The V end was cut by 0 bases, the J end by 2 bases, with 20 bases between. The CDR3 has 18 amino acids. CDR3 loop: CSVEEVFGRGSAYNEQFF. Here the CDR3 DNA reads TGCAGCGTTGAAGAGGTATTCGGGCGGGGTTCTGCCTACAATGAGCAGTTCTTC.

The chain combines TRBV7-2 with TRBJ1-1; 11 nucleotides agree with TRBD1. V trimming: 3 bases; J trimming: 1 base; junction bases outside the gene matches: 10. The CDR3 covers 18 residues. CDR1 SGHTA and CDR2 FQGNSA come from the germline V gene. This CDR3 reads CASSLYRGQGARNTEAFF. The CDR3 DNA reads TGTGCCAGCAGCTTGTACCGTGGACAGGGGGCGAGGAACACTGAAGCTTTCTTT.

The table lists this clone with a count of one. The gene calls are TRBV15 and TRBJ2-1, with 11 bases that match TRBD1. In germline, CDR1 is LNHNV, CDR2 YYDKDF (reference sequence). The length of the CDR3 is 14 residues. V was clipped by 6 bases and J by 7 bases; unmatched bases: 5. The CDR3 loop reads CATRTGQGGNEQFF. CDR3 nucleotide sequence: TGTGCCACCAGGACGGGACAGGGGGGGAATGAGCAGTTCTTC.

The rearrangement links TRBV25-1 to TRBJ1-2; unclear D gene. CDR3 length: 14 residues. CDR1 MGHDK and CDR2 SYGVNS come from the germline V gene. V dropped 0 bases and J dropped 0 bases, with 5 bases sitting between them. CDR3: CASSEYGPNYGYTF. For the CDR3, the DNA is TGTGCCAGCAGTGAATATGGGCCTAACTATGGCTACACCTTC.